The T cell receptor beta chain described here comes from a study of OX40 agonist ivuxolimab in advanced cancers. Regarding the study as a whole: Certain nonresponders additionally had low normalized T-cell clonal expansion.

The study sampled blood at baseline, cycle 4 day 1, and cycle 7 day 1. On this clone: Antigen specificity is unknown.

The germline V gene has CDR1 SGHNT and CDR2 YENEEA. CDR3 size: 15 residues. Unmatched junction bases numbered 6, after V lost 5 bases and J lost 2 bases. The data were produced by immunoSEQ multiplex PCR, yet TCRdb's version contains in-frame clones alone and is incomplete. Among 75,000 to 95,000 clones, over 80% were seen once, and the ten largest hold 0.5% to 0.65%. The chain employs TRBV11-3 and TRBJ2-5; 9 bases map to TRBD1. The TCR was taken from an adult with an advanced solid tumor such as melanoma, head and neck, liver or kidney cancer. The starting material was CD4+ or CD8+ T cells sorted from blood, obtained in a trial of the OX40 agonist ivuxolimab. For the CDR3, the DNA is TGTGCCAGCAGCCCGCGGACAGGGGCTCAAGAGACCCAGTACTTC. Translating it yields CASSPRTGAQETQYF.